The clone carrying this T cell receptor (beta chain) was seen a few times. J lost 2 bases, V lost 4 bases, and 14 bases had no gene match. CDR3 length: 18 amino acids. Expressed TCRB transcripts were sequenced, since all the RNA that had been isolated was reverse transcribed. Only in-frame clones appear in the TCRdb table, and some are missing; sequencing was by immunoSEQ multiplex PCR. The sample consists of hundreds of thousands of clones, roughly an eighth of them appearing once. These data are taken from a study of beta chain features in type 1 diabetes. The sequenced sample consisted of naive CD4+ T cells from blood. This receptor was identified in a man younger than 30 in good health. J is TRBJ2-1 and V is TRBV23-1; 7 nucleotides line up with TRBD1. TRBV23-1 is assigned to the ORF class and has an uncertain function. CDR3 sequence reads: CASSPWACKGAPYNEQFF. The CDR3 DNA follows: TGCGCCAGCAGTCCCTGGGCTTGTAAGGGGGCTCCCTACAATGAGCAGTTCTTC.